This T cell receptor (beta chain) was profiled in a study of blood T cell repertoires in COVID-19. At the level of the study: Sites in the United States, Italy and Spain provided acute and convalescent COVID-19 samples. Sources were T cells, B-cell-depleted T cells, or PBMCs; the material itself was cDNA or gDNA.

Germline V gene sequence: CDR1 SGHRS, CDR2 YFSETQ. The CDR3 loop spans 15 amino acids. Between the trimmed V and J ends, which lost 3 bases and 8 bases, there was a span of 20 bases. Per the study methods: Amplification of reference gene primers was used by the study to estimate nucleated cell counts. The assay was immunoSEQ multiplex PCR, and TCRdb's table has in-frame clones only and misses some. V, J and clone size reflect that table, while D and trimming were determined from the DNA. The table records fewer than 300,000 clones, about 82% of them present only once. Sequencing was done on a sample of peripheral blood. The source is a man aged 45-65 years with active or convalescent COVID-19. The chain uses TRBV5-1 and TRBJ2-5; maybe TRBD2 (6 bases). This chain's CDR3 is CASSSGDPLSRTQYF. The CDR3, as DNA: TGCGCCAGCAGCTCGGGGGACCCCTTGTCGCGAACCCAGTACTTC.